This T cell receptor (beta chain) emerged from a study of regulatory T cells in long-lasting Graves disease. Study outcomes and limitations: Among the persistent patients, approximately 2,900 public clonotypes were shared, more than the roughly 900 shared among new patients.

Time point indicated: persistent/refractory GD, antithyroid drugs over 5 years with positive TRAb. Extracted PBMC RNA gave rise to the TCR library. In this sample, this clonotype turned up many times. Its specificity is unknown. HTBI primers from iRepertoire and Arm-PCR of CDR3 regions yielded the TCR beta libraries. Authors' analysis steps: The study identified 50 to 70 TRBV and some 15 TRBJ segments across samples. TCRdb passed the multiplex PCR reads through MiXCR, listing each CDR3 protein once. These V and J calls are TCRdb output, not the study's own analysis. The table includes about 460,000 distinct CDR3 sequences, approximately 23% detected once. The receptor was isolated from a female donor with Graves disease. The sample here was peripheral blood mononuclear cells (PBMCs), taken when the disease was refractory, from a patient treated with antithyroid drugs.

The CDR3 protein is CASSVGRAVYEQYF. In nucleotides, the CDR3 is TGTGCCAGCAGTGTGGGCAGGGCTGTGTACGAGCAGTACTTC. The chain carries TRBV6-1 and TRBJ2-7; tentatively, D is TRBD1 (5 bases). V was pared by 4 bases and J by 4 bases, with 14 bases between. The CDR3 extends over 14 amino acids. The germline gives CDR1 MNHNS, CDR2 SASEGT.